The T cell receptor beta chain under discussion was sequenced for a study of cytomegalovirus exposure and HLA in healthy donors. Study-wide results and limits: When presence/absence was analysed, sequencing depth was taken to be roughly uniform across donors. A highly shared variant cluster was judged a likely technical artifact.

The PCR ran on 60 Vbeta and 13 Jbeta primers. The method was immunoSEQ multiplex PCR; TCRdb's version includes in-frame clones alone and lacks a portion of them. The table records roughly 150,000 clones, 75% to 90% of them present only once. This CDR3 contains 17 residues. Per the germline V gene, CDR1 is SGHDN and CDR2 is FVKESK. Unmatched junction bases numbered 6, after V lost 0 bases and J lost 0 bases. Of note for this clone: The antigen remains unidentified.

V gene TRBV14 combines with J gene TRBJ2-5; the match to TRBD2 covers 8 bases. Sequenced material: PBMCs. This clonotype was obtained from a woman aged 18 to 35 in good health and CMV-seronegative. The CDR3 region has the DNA TGTGCCAGCAGCCAAGATTACACTAGCGGCGACCAAGAGACCCAGTACTTC. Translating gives CASSQDYTSGDQETQYF.